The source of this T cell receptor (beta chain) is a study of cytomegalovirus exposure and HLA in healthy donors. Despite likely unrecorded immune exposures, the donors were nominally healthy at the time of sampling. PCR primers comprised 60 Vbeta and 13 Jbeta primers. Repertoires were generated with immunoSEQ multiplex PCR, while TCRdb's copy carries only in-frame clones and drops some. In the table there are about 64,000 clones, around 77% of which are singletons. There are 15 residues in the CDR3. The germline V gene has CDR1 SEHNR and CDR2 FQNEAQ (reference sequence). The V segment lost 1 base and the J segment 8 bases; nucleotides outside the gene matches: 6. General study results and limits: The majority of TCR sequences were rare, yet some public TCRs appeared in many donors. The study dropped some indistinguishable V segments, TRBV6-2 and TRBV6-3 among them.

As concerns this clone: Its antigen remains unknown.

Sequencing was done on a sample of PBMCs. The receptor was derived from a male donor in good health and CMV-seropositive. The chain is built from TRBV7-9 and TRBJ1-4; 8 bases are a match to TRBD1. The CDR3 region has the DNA TGTGCCAGCAGCTTAGAAGGGACAGGAGGCGAAAAACTGTTTTTT. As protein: CASSLEGTGGEKLFF.